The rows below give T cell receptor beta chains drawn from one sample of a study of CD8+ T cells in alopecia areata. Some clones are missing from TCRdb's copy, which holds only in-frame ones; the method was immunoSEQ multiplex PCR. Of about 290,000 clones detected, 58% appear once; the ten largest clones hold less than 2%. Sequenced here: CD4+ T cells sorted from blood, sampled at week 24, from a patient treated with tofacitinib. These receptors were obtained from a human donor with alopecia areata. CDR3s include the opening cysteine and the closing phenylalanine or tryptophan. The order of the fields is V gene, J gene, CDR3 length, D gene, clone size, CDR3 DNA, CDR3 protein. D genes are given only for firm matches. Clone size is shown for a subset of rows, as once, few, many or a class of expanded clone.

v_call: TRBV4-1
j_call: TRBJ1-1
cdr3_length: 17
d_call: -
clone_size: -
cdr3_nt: TGCGCCAGCAGCCAAGATGCGGGGGGCCTCGGGGGCACTGAAGCTTTCTTT
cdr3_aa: CASSQDAGGLGGTEAFF

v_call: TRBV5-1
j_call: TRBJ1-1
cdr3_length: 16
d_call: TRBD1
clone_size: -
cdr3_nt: TGCGCCAGCAACGACAGGGGGCTGTTAGAGAACACTGAAGCTTTCTTT
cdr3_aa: CASNDRGLLENTEAFF

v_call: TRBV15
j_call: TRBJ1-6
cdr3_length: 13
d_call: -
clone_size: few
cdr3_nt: TGTGCCACCAGGGGCAGCGATAATTCACCCCTCCACTTT
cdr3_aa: CATRGSDNSPLHF

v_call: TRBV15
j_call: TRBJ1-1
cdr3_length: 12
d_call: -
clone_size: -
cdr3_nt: TGTGCCACCAGCAGGGACAGTGACGAAGCTTTCTTT
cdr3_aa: CATSRDSDEAFF

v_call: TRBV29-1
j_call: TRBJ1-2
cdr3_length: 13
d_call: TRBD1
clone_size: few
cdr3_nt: TGCAGCGTGGGGCGGACAGGGGGCGGTGGCTACACCTTC
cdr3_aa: CSVGRTGGGGYTF

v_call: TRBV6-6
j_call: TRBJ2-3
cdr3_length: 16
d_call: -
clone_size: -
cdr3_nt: TGTGCCAGCAGTTACTCAAACAGGGTTAGCACAGATACGCAGTATTTT
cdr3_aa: CASSYSNRVSTDTQYF

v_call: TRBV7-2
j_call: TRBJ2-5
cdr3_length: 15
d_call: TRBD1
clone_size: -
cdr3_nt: TGTGCCAGCAGGCACCGGGACAGGGACCAAGAGACCCAGTACTTC
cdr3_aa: CASRHRDRDQETQYF

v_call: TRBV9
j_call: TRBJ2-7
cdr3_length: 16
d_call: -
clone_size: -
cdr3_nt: TGTGCCAGCAGCCCAACGGGACCAATATCCTCCTACGAGCAGTACTTC
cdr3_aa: CASSPTGPISSYEQYF

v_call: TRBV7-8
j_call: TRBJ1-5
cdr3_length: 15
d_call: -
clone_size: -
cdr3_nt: TGTGCCAGCAGCTTTAAGGTTGGGAGCAATCAGCCCCAGCATTTT
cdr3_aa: CASSFKVGSNQPQHF

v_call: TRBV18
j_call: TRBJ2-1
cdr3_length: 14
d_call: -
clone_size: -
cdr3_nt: TGTGCCAGCTCACCAGGACGTACCTACAATGAGCAGTTCTTC
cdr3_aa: CASSPGRTYNEQFF

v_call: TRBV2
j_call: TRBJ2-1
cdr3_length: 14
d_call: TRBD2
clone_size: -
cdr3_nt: TGTGCCAGCAGTGAGGTAGCGGGGGCCGATGAGCAGTTCTTC
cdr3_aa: CASSEVAGADEQFF

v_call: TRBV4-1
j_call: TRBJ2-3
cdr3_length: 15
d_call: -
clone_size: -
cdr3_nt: TGCGCCAGCAGCCAAGTCCAAACTAGCACAGATACGCAGTATTTT
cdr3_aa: CASSQVQTSTDTQYF

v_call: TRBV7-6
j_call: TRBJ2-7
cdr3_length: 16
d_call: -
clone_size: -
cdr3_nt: TGTGCCAGCAGCTTACGGGGAAGAACTGGCGCTTACGAGCAGTACTTC
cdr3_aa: CASSLRGRTGAYEQYF

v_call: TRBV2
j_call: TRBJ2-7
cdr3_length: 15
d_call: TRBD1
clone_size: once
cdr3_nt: TGTGCCAGCAGTGAAAGGGGGCTAGCCAGCGGCGAGCAGTACTTC
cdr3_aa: CASSERGLASGEQYF

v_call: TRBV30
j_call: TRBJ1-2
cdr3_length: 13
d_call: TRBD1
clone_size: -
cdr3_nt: TGTGCCTGGAGCCAGGACAGGGACTATGGCTACACCTTC
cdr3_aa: CAWSQDRDYGYTF

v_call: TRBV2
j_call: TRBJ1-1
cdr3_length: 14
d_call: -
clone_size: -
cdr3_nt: TGTGCCAGCAGTGAAAGGACGGGGGAAACTGAAGCTTTCTTT
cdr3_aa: CASSERTGETEAFF

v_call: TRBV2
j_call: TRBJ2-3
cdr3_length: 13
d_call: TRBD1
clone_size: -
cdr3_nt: TGTGCCAGCAGTGCGCAGGGGGCAGATACGCAGTATTTT
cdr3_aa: CASSAQGADTQYF

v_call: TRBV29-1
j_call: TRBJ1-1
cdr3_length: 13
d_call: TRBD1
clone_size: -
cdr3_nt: TGCAGCGCAGGGACAGGGGGGAACACTGAAGCTTTCTTT
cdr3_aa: CSAGTGGNTEAFF

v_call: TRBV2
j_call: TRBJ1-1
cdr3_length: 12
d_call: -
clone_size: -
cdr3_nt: TGTGCCAGCAGCGTAATGAACACTGAAGCTTTCTTT
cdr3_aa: CASSVMNTEAFF

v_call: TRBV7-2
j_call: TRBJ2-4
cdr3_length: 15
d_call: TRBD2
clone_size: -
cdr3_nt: TGTGCCAGCAGCGCAGGACTAGCGGGGACGAACATTCAGTACTTC
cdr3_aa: CASSAGLAGTNIQYF

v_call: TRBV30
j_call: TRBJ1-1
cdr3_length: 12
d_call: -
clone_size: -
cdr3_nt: TGTGCCTGGAGTTCCGGGAACACTGAAGCTTTCTTT
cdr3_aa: CAWSSGNTEAFF

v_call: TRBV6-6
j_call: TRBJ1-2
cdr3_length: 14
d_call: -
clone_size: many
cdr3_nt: TGTGCCAGCAGCGTCAGGGCGGGGAGATATGGCTACACCTTC
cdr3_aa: CASSVRAGRYGYTF

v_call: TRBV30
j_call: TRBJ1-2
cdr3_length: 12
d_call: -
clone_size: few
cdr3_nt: TGTGCCTGGGGTTATCTTAACTATGGCTACACCTTC
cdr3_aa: CAWGYLNYGYTF

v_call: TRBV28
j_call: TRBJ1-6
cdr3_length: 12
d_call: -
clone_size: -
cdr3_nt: TGTGCCAGCAGTTTGTCACTAGGTGTCCTCCACTTT
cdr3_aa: CASSLSLGVLHF

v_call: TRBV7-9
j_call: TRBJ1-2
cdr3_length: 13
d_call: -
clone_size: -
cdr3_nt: TGTGCCAGCAGCTTAGTTGGCAGTTTTGGCTACACCTTC
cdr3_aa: CASSLVGSFGYTF

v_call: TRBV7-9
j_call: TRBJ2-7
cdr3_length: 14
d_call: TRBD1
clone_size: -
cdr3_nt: TGTGCCAGCAGTCCCACAGGGGTCCTCTACGAGCAGTACTTC
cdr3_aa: CASSPTGVLYEQYF

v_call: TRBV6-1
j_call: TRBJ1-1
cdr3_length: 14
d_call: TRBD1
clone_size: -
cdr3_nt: TGTGCCAGCAGCTGGACAGGGGCGAGGACTGAAGCTTTCTTT
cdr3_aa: CASSWTGARTEAFF

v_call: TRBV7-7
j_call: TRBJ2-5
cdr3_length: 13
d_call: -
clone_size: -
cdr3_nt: TGTGCTAGCAGCTTAGACAGCCAAGAGACCCAGTACTTC
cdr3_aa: CASSLDSQETQYF

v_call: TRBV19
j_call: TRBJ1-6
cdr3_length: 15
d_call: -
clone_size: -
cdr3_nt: TGTGCCAGTAGTATAGATCGACGGGCGAATTCACCCCTCCACTTT
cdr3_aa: CASSIDRRANSPLHF

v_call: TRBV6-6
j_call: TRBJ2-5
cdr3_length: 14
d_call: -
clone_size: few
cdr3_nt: TGTGCCAGCAGCCCTACTAGGACTCAAGAGACCCAGTACTTC
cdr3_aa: CASSPTRTQETQYF

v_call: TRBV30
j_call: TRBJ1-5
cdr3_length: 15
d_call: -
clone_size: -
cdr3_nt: TGTGCCTGGAGTCCAGACGGGCAGGGAGGTCTGCCCCAGCATTTT
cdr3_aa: CAWSPDGQGGLPQHF

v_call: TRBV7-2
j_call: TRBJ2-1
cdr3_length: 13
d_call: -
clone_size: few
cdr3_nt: TGTGCCAGCAGCTCGAGCGCTAAACTATTGCAGTTCTTC
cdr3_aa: CASSSSAKLLQFF

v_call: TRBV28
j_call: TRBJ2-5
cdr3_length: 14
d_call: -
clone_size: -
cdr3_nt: TGTGCCAGCAGTTTAGATCAGGGGCTGGAGACCCAGTACTTC
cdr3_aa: CASSLDQGLETQYF

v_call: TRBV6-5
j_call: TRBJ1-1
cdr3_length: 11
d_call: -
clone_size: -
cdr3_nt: TGTGCCAGCAGTGGGAACACTGAAGCTTTCTTT
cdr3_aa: CASSGNTEAFF

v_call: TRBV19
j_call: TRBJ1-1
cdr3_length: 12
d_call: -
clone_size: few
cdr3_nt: TGTGCCAGTATAGGGGTGGGCACTGAAGCTTTCTTT
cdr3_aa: CASIGVGTEAFF

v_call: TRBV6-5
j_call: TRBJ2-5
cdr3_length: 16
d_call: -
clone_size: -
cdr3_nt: TGTGCCAGCAGTTACATGGTCTGGATGTACCAAGAGACCCAGTACTTC
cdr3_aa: CASSYMVWMYQETQYF

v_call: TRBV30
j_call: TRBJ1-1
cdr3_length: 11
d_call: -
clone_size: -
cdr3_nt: TGTGCCTGGAGCTTAGGCCTTGAAGCTTTCTTT
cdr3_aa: CAWSLGLEAFF

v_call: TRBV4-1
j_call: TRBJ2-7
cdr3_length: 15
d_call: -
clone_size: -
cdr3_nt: TGCGCCAGCAGCCAAGTTGGCAGGGGCCGATACGAGCAGTACTTC
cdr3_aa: CASSQVGRGRYEQYF

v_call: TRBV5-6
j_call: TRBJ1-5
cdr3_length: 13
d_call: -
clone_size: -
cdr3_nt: TGTGCCAGCAGCAACGACAGAGATCAGCCCCAGCATTTT
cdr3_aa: CASSNDRDQPQHF

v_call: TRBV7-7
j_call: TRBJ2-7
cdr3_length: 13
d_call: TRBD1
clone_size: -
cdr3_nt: TGTGCTAGCAGCGAACAGGGGGGCGGCGAGCAGTACTTC
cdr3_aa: CASSEQGGGEQYF

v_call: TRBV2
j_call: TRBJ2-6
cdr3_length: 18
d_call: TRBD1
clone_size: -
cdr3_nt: TGTGCCAGCAGATGGGACAGGGTCCGCTTATCTGGGGCCAACGTCCTGACTTTC
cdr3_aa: CASRWDRVRLSGANVLTF

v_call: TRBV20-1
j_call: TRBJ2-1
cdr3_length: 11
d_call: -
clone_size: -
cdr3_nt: TGCAGTGCCGCCGGTTACAATGAGCAGTTCTTC
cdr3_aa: CSAAGYNEQFF

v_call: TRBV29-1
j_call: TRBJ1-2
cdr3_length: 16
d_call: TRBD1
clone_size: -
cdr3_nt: TGCAGCGTTGCCCGTCAGGGGACAGGGGTAAATAATGGCTACACCTTC
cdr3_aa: CSVARQGTGVNNGYTF

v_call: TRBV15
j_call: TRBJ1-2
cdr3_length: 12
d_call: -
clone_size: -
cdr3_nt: TGTGCCACCGGGGTAGCAGGGGATGGCTACACCTTC
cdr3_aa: CATGVAGDGYTF